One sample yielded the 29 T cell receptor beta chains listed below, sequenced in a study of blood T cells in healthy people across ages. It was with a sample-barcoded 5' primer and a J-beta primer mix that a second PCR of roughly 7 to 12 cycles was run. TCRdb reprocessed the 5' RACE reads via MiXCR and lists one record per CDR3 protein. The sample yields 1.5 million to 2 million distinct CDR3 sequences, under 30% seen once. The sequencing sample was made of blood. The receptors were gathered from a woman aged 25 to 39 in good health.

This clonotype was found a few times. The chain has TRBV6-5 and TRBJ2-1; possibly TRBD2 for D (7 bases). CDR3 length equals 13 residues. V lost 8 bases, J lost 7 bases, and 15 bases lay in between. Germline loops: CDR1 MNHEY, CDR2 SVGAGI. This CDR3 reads CASVGGAVNEQFF. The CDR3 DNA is TGTGCCAGCGTAGGGGGGGCGGTTAATGAGCAGTTCTTC.

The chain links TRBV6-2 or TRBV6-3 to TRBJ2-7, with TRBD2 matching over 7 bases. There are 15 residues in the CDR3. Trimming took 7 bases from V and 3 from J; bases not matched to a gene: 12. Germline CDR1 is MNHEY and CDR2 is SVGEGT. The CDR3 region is CASTPSGGGNYEQYF. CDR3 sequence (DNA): TGTGCCAGCACCCCAAGTGGGGGGGGTAACTACGAGCAGTACTTC.

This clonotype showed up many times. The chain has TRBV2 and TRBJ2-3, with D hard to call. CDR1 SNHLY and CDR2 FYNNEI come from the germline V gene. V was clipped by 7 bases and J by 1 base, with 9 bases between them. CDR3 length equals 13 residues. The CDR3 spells CASNPVGTDTQYF. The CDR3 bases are TGTGCCAGCAACCCGGTGGGCACAGATACGCAGTATTTT.

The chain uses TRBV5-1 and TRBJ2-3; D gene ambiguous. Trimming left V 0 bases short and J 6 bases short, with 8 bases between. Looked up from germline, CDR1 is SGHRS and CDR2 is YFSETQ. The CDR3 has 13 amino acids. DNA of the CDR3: TGCGCCAGCAGCTTGGAGAGACGGGATACGCAGTATTTT. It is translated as CASSLERRDTQYF. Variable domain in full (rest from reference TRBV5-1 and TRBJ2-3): KAGVTQTPRYLIKTRGQQVTLSCSPISGHRSVSWYQQTPGQGLQFLFEYFSETQRNKGNFPGRFSGRQFSNSRSEMNVSTLELGDSALYLCASSLERRDTQYFGPGTRLTVL.

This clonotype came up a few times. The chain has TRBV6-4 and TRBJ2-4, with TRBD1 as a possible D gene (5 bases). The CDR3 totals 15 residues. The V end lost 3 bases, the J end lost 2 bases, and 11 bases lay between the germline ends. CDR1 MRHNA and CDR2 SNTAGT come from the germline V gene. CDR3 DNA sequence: TGTGCCAGCAGTGAATCAGGGTTACCCAAAAACATTCAGTACTTC. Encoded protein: CASSESGLPKNIQYF.

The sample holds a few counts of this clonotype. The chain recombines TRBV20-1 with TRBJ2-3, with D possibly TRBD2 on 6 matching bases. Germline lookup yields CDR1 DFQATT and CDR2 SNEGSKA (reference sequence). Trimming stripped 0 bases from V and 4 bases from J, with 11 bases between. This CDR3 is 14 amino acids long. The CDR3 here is CSARDAGRPDTQYF. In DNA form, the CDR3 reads TGCAGTGCTAGAGATGCGGGAAGGCCAGATACGCAGTATTTT.

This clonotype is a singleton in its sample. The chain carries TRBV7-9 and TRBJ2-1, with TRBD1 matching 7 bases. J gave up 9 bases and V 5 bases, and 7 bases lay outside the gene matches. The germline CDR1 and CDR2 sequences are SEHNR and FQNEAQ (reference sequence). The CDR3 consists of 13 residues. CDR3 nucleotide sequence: TGTGCCAGCAGCCAGACAGGGCCCCCTGAGCAGTTCTTC. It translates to CASSQTGPPEQFF.

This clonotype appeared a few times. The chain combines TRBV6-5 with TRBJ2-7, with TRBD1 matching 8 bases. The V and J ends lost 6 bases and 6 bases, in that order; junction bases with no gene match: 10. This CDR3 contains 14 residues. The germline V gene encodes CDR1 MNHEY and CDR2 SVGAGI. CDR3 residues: CASRSSGTGGEQYF. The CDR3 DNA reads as TGTGCCAGCAGATCGTCCGGGACAGGCGGCGAGCAGTACTTC.

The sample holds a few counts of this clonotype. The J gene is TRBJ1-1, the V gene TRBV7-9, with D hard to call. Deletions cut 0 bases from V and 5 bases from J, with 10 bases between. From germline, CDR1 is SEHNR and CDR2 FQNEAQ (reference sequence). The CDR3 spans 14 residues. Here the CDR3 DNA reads TGTGCCAGCAGCTTAGCCGGATTGGAAACTGAAGCTTTCTTT. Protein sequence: CASSLAGLETEAFF. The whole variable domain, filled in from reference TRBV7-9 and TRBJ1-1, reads DTGVSQNPRHKITKRGQNVTFRCDPISEHNRLYWYRQTLGQGPEFLTYFQNEAQLEKSRLLSDRFSAERPKGSFSTLEIQRTEQGDSAMYLCASSLAGLETEAFFGQGTRLTVV.

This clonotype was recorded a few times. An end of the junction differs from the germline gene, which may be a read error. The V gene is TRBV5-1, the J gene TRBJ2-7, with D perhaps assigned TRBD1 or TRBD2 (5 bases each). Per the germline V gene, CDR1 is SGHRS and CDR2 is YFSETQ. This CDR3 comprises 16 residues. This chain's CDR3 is CASRPSGRALSCEQYF. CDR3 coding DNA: TGCGCCAGCAGGCCTTCGGGGCGGGCCCTCTCCTGCGAGCAGTACTTC.

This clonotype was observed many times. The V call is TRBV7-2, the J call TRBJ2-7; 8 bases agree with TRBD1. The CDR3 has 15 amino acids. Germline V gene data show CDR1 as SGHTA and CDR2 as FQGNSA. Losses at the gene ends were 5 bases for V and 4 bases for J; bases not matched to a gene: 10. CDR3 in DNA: TGTGCCAGCAGCCCGGGACAGGTGGGGCGATACGAGCAGTACTTC. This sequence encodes CASSPGQVGRYEQYF.

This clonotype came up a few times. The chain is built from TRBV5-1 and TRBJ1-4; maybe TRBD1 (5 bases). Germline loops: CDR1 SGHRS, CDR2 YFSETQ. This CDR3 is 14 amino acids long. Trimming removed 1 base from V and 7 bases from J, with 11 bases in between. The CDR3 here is CASSLTGMGEKLFF. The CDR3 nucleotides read TGCGCCAGCAGCTTGACAGGCATGGGTGAAAAACTGTTTTTT.

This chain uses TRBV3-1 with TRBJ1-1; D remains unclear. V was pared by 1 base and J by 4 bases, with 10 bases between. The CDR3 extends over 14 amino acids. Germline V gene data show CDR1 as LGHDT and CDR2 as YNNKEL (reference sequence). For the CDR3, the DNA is TGTGCCAGCAGCCAAGCAGGTTTTAGCACTGAAGCTTTCTTT. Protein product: CASSQAGFSTEAFF.

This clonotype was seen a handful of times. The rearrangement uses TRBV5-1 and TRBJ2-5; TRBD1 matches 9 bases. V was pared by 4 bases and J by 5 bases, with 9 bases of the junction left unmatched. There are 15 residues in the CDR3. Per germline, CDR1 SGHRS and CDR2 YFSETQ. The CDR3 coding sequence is TGCGCCAGCAGCGTTGGACAGGGGCAGGTGGAGACCCAGTACTTC. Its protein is CASSVGQGQVETQYF.

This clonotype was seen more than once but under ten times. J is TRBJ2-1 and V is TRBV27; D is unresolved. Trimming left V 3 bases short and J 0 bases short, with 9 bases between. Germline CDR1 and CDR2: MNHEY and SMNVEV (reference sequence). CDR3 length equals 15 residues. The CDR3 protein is CASSFSLISYNEQFF. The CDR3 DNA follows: TGTGCCAGCAGTTTTAGTCTGATCTCCTACAATGAGCAGTTCTTC.

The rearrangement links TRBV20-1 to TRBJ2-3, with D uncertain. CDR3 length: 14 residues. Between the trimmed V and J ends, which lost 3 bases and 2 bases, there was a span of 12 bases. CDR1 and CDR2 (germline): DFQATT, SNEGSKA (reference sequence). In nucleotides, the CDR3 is TGCAGTGCTAGCGAGTCTCTGCACACAGATACGCAGTATTTT. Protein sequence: CSASESLHTDTQYF.

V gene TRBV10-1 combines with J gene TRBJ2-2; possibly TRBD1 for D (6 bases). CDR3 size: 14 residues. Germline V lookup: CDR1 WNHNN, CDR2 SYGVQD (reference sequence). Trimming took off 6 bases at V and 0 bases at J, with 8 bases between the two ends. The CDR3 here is CASRGAPNTGELFF. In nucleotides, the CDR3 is TGCGCCAGCAGGGGGGCTCCGAACACCGGGGAGCTGTTTTTT.

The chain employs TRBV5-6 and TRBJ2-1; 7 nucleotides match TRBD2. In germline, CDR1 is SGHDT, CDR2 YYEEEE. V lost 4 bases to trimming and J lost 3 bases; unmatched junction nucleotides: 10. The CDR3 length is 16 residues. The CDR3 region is CASSPPTGLYYNEQFF. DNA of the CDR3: TGTGCCAGCAGCCCACCGACGGGACTATACTACAATGAGCAGTTCTTC. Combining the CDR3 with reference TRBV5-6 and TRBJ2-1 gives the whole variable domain DAGVTQSPTHLIKTRGQQVTLRCSPKSGHDTVSWYQQALGQGPQFIFQYYEEEERQRGNFPDRFSGHQFPNYSSELNVNALLLGDSALYLCASSPPTGLYYNEQFFGPGTRLTVL.

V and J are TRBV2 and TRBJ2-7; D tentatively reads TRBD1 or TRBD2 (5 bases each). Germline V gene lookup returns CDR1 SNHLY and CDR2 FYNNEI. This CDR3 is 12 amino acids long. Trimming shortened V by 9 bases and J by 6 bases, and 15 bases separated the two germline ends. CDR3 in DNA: TGTGCCAGTCGTAGGTTAGGGACCGAGCAGTACTTC. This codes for CASRRLGTEQYF.

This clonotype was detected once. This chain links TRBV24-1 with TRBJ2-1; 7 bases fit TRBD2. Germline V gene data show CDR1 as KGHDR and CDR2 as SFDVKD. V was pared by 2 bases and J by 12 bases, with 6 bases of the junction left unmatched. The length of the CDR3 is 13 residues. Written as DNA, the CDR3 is TGTGCCACCAGTGATTCTTCCGGGAGGCGGCAGTTCTTC. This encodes CATSDSSGRRQFF.

CDR3 DNA: TGTGCCAGCAGCGCAGAGGCGGGTGGGTATGAGCAGTTCTTC. Amino acid sequence: CASSAEAGGYEQFF. V is TRBV11-2 and J is TRBJ2-1; possible D gene TRBD2, 5 bases. Germline V gene sequence: CDR1 SGHAT, CDR2 FQNNGV. The CDR3 extends over 14 amino acids. The ends were cut back, 5 bases at V and 8 bases at J, with 16 bases in the middle.

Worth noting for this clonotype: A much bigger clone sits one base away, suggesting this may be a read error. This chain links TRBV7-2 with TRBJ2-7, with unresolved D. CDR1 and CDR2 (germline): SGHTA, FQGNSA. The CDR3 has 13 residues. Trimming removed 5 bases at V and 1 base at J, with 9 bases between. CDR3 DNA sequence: TGTGCCAGCAGCACGCACACTTCCTACGAGCAGTACTTC. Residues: CASSTHTSYEQYF.

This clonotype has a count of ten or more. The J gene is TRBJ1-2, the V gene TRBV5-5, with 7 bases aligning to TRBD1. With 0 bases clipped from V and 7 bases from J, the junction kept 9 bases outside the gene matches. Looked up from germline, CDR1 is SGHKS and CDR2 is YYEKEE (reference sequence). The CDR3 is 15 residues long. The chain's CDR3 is CASSLAVTGVRGYTF. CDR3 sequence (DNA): TGTGCCAGCAGCTTGGCCGTTACAGGGGTTCGTGGCTACACCTTC.

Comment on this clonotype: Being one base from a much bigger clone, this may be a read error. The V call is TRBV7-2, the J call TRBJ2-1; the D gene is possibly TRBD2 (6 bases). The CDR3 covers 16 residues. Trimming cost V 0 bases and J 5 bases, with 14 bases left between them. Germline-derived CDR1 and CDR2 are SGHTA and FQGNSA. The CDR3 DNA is TGTGCCAGCAGCTTAGCTAGCGGAGTTTCCCACAATGAGCAGTTCTTC. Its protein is CASSLASGVSHNEQFF.

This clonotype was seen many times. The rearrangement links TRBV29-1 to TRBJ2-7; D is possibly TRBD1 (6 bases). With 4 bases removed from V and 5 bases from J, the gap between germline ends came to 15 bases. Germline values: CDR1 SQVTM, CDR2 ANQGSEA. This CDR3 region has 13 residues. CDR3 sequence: CSVAFAGDNEQYF. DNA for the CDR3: TGCAGCGTTGCTTTCGCAGGGGACAACGAGCAGTACTTC.

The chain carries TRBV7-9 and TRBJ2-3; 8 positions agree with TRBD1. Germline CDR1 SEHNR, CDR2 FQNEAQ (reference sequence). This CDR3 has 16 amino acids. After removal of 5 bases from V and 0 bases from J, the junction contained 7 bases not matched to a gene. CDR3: CASSGSRGPSTDTQYF. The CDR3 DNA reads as TGTGCCAGCAGCGGTTCCAGGGGGCCAAGCACAGATACGCAGTATTTT.

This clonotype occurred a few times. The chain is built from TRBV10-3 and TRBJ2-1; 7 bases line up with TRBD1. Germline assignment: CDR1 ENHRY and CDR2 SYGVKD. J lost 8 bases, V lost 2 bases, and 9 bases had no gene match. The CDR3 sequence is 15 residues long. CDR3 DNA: TGTGCCATCAGTGAGGAGGGGGCGCATAGGGATGAGCAGTTCTTC. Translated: CAISEEGAHRDEQFF.

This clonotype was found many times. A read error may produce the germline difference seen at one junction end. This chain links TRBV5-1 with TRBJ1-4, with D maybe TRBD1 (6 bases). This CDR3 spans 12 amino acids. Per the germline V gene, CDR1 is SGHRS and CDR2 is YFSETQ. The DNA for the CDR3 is TGCGCCAGCAGCTTCAACAGGGAAAGACTGTTTTTT. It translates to CASSFNRERLFF.

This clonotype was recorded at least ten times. The CDR3 protein is CAWAPRLLRSGANVLTF. In DNA, the CDR3 is TGTGCCTGGGCCCCCAGGCTACTCCGCTCTGGGGCCAACGTCCTGACTTTC. The chain recombines TRBV30 with TRBJ2-6; D not resolved. The germline CDR1 and CDR2 sequences are GTSNPN and SVGIG (reference sequence). The CDR3 covers 17 residues. The germline V and J ends were trimmed by 5 bases and 0 bases, with 17 bases remaining between them. Full variable domain (remainder filled in from reference TRBV30 and TRBJ2-6): SQTIHQWPATLVQPVGSPLSLECTVEGTSNPNLYWYRQAAGRGLQLLFYSVGIGQISSEVPQNLSASRPQDRQFILSSKKLLLSDSGFYLCAWAPRLLRSGANVLTFGAGSRLTVL.